A selection of T cell receptor beta chains follows, all from one sample in a study of blood T cell repertoires in COVID-19. Sequencing used immunoSEQ multiplex PCR; TCRdb keeps in-frame clones, though not all of them. The sample has 220,000 or so clones; almost 90% are singletons. The sample consisted of PBMCs or T cells enriched from blood (not recorded which). The receptors derive from a young man who had been exposed to COVID-19. CDR3s include the opening cysteine and the closing phenylalanine or tryptophan. D genes are given only for firm matches.

j_call d_call v_call cdr3_aa
TRBJ2-7 NA TRBV2 CASSLDGNEQYF
TRBJ1-3 TRBD1 TRBV20-1 CSASSYRGNGNTIYF
TRBJ1-1 NA TRBV4-1 CASSQDGGRNTEAFF
TRBJ1-2 TRBD1 TRBV19 CASSTRRTGALNYGYTF
TRBJ2-7 TRBD1 TRBV11-2 CASSPGGIDLYEQYF
TRBJ2-7 NA TRBV11-2 CASSLDRRGEQYF
TRBJ1-6 NA TRBV6-5 CASRREDYGNSPLHF
TRBJ2-3 TRBD2 TRBV5-4 CASGLRGGSTDTQYF
TRBJ1-1 TRBD1 TRBV14 CASSSQTGAFGRTEAFF
TRBJ2-2 NA TRBV5-6 CASSPAAGELFF
TRBJ1-2 NA TRBV27 CASSFAENYGYTF
TRBJ2-2 NA TRBV3-1/TRBV3-2 CASSAYGRGELFF
TRBJ1-5 NA TRBV12-3/TRBV12-4 CASSDRSNQPQHF
TRBJ2-7 NA TRBV25-1 CASSDRLGARGEQYF
TRBJ2-7 NA TRBV30 CAWSQGSYYEQYF
TRBJ2-3 TRBD1 TRBV5-8 CATDRGPGADTQYF
TRBJ2-5 NA TRBV5-1 CASSLETTQETQYF
TRBJ2-7 NA TRBV5-1 CASSSPSGERSEQYF
TRBJ2-7 NA TRBV5-1 CASSEASEQYF
TRBJ1-5 NA TRBV4-2 CASSQGSRLSNQPQHF
TRBJ1-6 NA TRBV19 CASSISREVDSPLHF
TRBJ1-1 NA TRBV3-1/TRBV3-2 CASSLGGNTEAFF
TRBJ2-7 NA TRBV27 CHVSDRSFHEQYF
TRBJ1-5 NA TRBV6-4 CASSPFAGRPQHF
TRBJ2-2 NA TRBV6-1 CASSEDGGAAGELFF
TRBJ2-2 NA TRBV2 CASRTPRGATGELFF
TRBJ2-5 TRBD2 TRBV7-9 CASSSTSGEQETQYF
TRBJ1-5 NA TRBV6-1 CASSDLRAGQPQHF
TRBJ1-6 NA TRBV6-5 CASRTRGDLGPLHF
TRBJ1-1 NA TRBV4-1 CASSQYLNTEAFF
TRBJ1-1 TRBD1 TRBV19 CASSTQTGAANTEAFF
TRBJ2-2 NA TRBV14 CASSEFSRAQELFF
TRBJ1-2 TRBD1 TRBV2 CASSDAPGQGASGYTF
TRBJ2-7 NA TRBV5-1 CASSLGDTYEQYF
TRBJ2-3 TRBD2 TRBV5-8 CASIQTVLAGALSTDTQYF
TRBJ2-3 TRBD2 TRBV5-5 CASRPLASADTQYF
TRBJ1-1 NA TRBV2 CASTNTSPNTEAFF
TRBJ1-2 NA TRBV2 CASSPPNNYGYTF
TRBJ2-4 NA TRBV2 CASRLRTGISKNIQYF
TRBJ1-5 NA TRBV18 CASSLGPLTGSQPQHF
TRBJ2-5 NA TRBV6-5 CASSYVPAGQETQYF
TRBJ2-3 TRBD2 TRBV7-3 CASSRTSGQTDTQYF
TRBJ2-5 TRBD2 TRBV11-3 CASSPTSGQETQYF
TRBJ1-6 TRBD1 TRBV9 CASSSRQGGNNSPLHF
TRBJ2-3 NA TRBV4-2 CASSPGSSGGRDTDTQYF
TRBJ2-7 NA TRBV19 CASSMRDTAYEQYF
TRBJ2-2 NA TRBV7-6 CASSDSNTGELFF
TRBJ2-7 NA TRBV27 CASLAAPNSYEQYF
TRBJ2-7 NA TRBV5-4 CASSFDRYHEQYF
TRBJ2-7 NA TRBV19 CASSQQGGGYEQYF
TRBJ2-3 TRBD2 TRBV7-3 CASSLRLAGDGTDTQYF
TRBJ1-4 TRBD1 TRBV2 CASSDRGLGNEKLFF
TRBJ2-7 NA TRBV3-1/TRBV3-2 CASSLDSISYEQYF
TRBJ2-5 TRBD2 TRBV30 CAWSVNGGYLETQYF
TRBJ1-3 TRBD1 TRBV4-1 CASSPRTGFGDTIYF
TRBJ1-1 TRBD1 TRBV6-5 CASSFSTGSNTEAFF
TRBJ1-4 NA TRBV6-5 CASSTQGTRVEKLFF
TRBJ1-1 NA TRBV14 CASSLLRKDTEAFF
TRBJ2-7 NA TRBV6-5 CASSYTGPTYEQYF